Listed below are T cell receptor beta chains from one sample, sequenced in a study of T cell responses to AZD1222 COVID-19 vaccine. Assay used: immunoSEQ multiplex PCR; TCRdb lists only in-frame clones, some missing. Of 50,000 to 65,000 clones in the sample, around 90% were seen once. The material sequenced was peripheral blood, taken on day 0 of AZD1222 vaccination. All receptors derive from an adult in good health. The CDR3 runs from the conserved cysteine through the conserved F or W. D genes are given only for firm matches. Expanded clones are given a class, and other clones once, few, many or no size at all.

cdr3_nt: TGTGCCAGTAGTCGGGACTCGACGGCCTACGAGCAGTACTTC; cdr3_aa: CASSRDSTAYEQYF; cdr3_length: 14; d_call: .; clone_size: .; j_call: TRBJ2-7; v_call: TRBV19
cdr3_nt: TGTGCCAGCAGTTCCGGGACAGCCTATGGCTACACCTTC; cdr3_aa: CASSSGTAYGYTF; cdr3_length: 13; d_call: TRBD1; clone_size: .; j_call: TRBJ1-2; v_call: TRBV7-8
cdr3_nt: TGTGCCAGCAGAGGGACTAGCGGAAACAATGAGCAGTTCTTC; cdr3_aa: CASRGTSGNNEQFF; cdr3_length: 14; d_call: TRBD2; clone_size: .; j_call: TRBJ2-1; v_call: TRBV2
cdr3_nt: TGTGCCAGCAGCTCTTTCGGACAGACCAATCAGCCCCAGCATTTT; cdr3_aa: CASSSFGQTNQPQHF; cdr3_length: 15; d_call: .; clone_size: .; j_call: TRBJ1-5; v_call: TRBV7-8
cdr3_nt: TGTGCCAGCAGTTTAAAGGGCAACTATGGCTACACCTTC; cdr3_aa: CASSLKGNYGYTF; cdr3_length: 13; d_call: .; clone_size: .; j_call: TRBJ1-2; v_call: TRBV27
cdr3_nt: TGTGCCAGCAGTCCCCGTGCACTTTTTGACGGCTACACCTTC; cdr3_aa: CASSPRALFDGYTF; cdr3_length: 14; d_call: .; clone_size: .; j_call: TRBJ1-2; v_call: TRBV6-5
cdr3_nt: TGCGCCAGCAGGGGGGGGGACAGGGGCACTGAAGCTTTCTTT; cdr3_aa: CASRGGDRGTEAFF; cdr3_length: 14; d_call: TRBD1; clone_size: .; j_call: TRBJ1-1; v_call: TRBV10-1
cdr3_nt: TGTGCCAGCAGCCGGGACGGCGGCGGGGGTTACGAGCAGTACTTC; cdr3_aa: CASSRDGGGGYEQYF; cdr3_length: 15; d_call: TRBD2; clone_size: .; j_call: TRBJ2-7; v_call: TRBV6-5
cdr3_nt: TGTGCCAGCAGCCCAGGGGGACTAGCGGGGGGCTCGCAGTATTTT; cdr3_aa: CASSPGGLAGGSQYF; cdr3_length: 15; d_call: TRBD2; clone_size: .; j_call: TRBJ2-3; v_call: TRBV3-1/TRBV3-2
cdr3_nt: TGTGCCAGCAGTCCCCAGGGAGGGAGGTCACCCCTCCACTTT; cdr3_aa: CASSPQGGRSPLHF; cdr3_length: 14; d_call: .; clone_size: .; j_call: TRBJ1-6; v_call: TRBV28
cdr3_nt: TGTGCCAGCAGTCCCCCGGGTCGCGATAATTCACCCCTCCACTTT; cdr3_aa: CASSPPGRDNSPLHF; cdr3_length: 15; d_call: .; clone_size: .; j_call: TRBJ1-6; v_call: TRBV25-1
cdr3_nt: TGCGCCAGCAGCCCTATGACAGGGACGAACACCGGGGAGCTGTTTTTT; cdr3_aa: CASSPMTGTNTGELFF; cdr3_length: 16; d_call: TRBD1; clone_size: .; j_call: TRBJ2-2; v_call: TRBV5-1
cdr3_nt: TGTGCCTGGAGTATGGGACGGGGGTGGTACGAGCAGTACTTC; cdr3_aa: CAWSMGRGWYEQYF; cdr3_length: 14; d_call: .; clone_size: once; j_call: TRBJ2-7; v_call: TRBV30
cdr3_nt: TGTGCCAGCAGCCCACGTCGTACGAACACTGAAGCTTTCTTT; cdr3_aa: CASSPRRTNTEAFF; cdr3_length: 14; d_call: .; clone_size: .; j_call: TRBJ1-1; v_call: TRBV3-1/TRBV3-2
cdr3_nt: TGTGCCAGTAGTATCACTTTCAGGAGCAATGAGCAGTTCTTC; cdr3_aa: CASSITFRSNEQFF; cdr3_length: 14; d_call: .; clone_size: .; j_call: TRBJ2-1; v_call: TRBV19
cdr3_nt: TGTGCCAGCAGCAGACAGGGTTTTGGGAATTCACCCCTCCACTTT; cdr3_aa: CASSRQGFGNSPLHF; cdr3_length: 15; d_call: TRBD1; clone_size: .; j_call: TRBJ1-6; v_call: TRBV7-6
cdr3_nt: TGTGCCAGCAGCTTAGCGGGGCAGGCCTATGGAAACACCATATATTTT; cdr3_aa: CASSLAGQAYGNTIYF; cdr3_length: 16; d_call: .; clone_size: .; j_call: TRBJ1-3; v_call: TRBV7-2
cdr3_nt: TGTGCCAGCAGTTCCGACAGTGTGATCACTGAAGCTTTCTTT; cdr3_aa: CASSSDSVITEAFF; cdr3_length: 14; d_call: .; clone_size: .; j_call: TRBJ1-1; v_call: TRBV7-9
cdr3_nt: TGTGCGACCAGGTTATCCCTACGCAGGGTTGACTATGGCTACACCTTC; cdr3_aa: CATRLSLRRVDYGYTF; cdr3_length: 16; d_call: .; clone_size: .; j_call: TRBJ1-2; v_call: TRBV21-1
cdr3_nt: TGTGCCAGCAGGGGCACCGGGGGCTCTGGGGCCAACGTCCTGACTTTC; cdr3_aa: CASRGTGGSGANVLTF; cdr3_length: 16; d_call: .; clone_size: .; j_call: TRBJ2-6; v_call: TRBV2
cdr3_nt: TGTGCCAGCCGACGTCAGGGGGTTAACTATGGCTACACCTTC; cdr3_aa: CASRRQGVNYGYTF; cdr3_length: 14; d_call: TRBD1; clone_size: .; j_call: TRBJ1-2; v_call: TRBV19
cdr3_nt: TGTGCCAGCAGCGAACAGGGGACCAGCTCCTACAATGAGCAGTTCTTC; cdr3_aa: CASSEQGTSSYNEQFF; cdr3_length: 16; d_call: .; clone_size: once; j_call: TRBJ2-1; v_call: TRBV21-1
cdr3_nt: TGTGCCAGCAGCTTGAGCCCTAGCACAGATACGCAGTATTTT; cdr3_aa: CASSLSPSTDTQYF; cdr3_length: 14; d_call: .; clone_size: .; j_call: TRBJ2-3; v_call: TRBV11-2
cdr3_nt: TGTGCCAGCAGCCAACGTGTGGCATTGCAAGAGACCCAGTACTTC; cdr3_aa: CASSQRVALQETQYF; cdr3_length: 15; d_call: .; clone_size: .; j_call: TRBJ2-5; v_call: TRBV7-2
cdr3_nt: TGCGCCAGCAGCCCCAGGGTCAGGGTGGGCAATCAGCCCCAGCATTTT; cdr3_aa: CASSPRVRVGNQPQHF; cdr3_length: 16; d_call: .; clone_size: .; j_call: TRBJ1-5; v_call: TRBV5-1
cdr3_nt: TGTGCCAGCAGCTTGACGGGGCCCTATGGCTACACCTTC; cdr3_aa: CASSLTGPYGYTF; cdr3_length: 13; d_call: .; clone_size: .; j_call: TRBJ1-2; v_call: TRBV5-6
cdr3_nt: TGTGCCAGCAGTGACGGGGGAGGGAACACTGAAGCTTTCTTT; cdr3_aa: CASSDGGGNTEAFF; cdr3_length: 14; d_call: .; clone_size: .; j_call: TRBJ1-1; v_call: TRBV2
cdr3_nt: TGCGCCAGCAGCCATCGCAGGGGACGCGAGCAGTACTTC; cdr3_aa: CASSHRRGREQYF; cdr3_length: 13; d_call: .; clone_size: once; j_call: TRBJ2-7; v_call: TRBV4-1
cdr3_nt: TGCGCCAGCAGCTTGGACAGGCCGAACACTGAAGCTTTCTTT; cdr3_aa: CASSLDRPNTEAFF; cdr3_length: 14; d_call: .; clone_size: .; j_call: TRBJ1-1; v_call: TRBV5-1
cdr3_nt: TGTGCCAGCAGCTTAACAGACCCCCTCTCTGGAAACACCATATATTTT; cdr3_aa: CASSLTDPLSGNTIYF; cdr3_length: 16; d_call: .; clone_size: .; j_call: TRBJ1-3; v_call: TRBV7-8
cdr3_nt: TGTGCCAGCAGTTATACGGCAGATACGCAGTATTTT; cdr3_aa: CASSYTADTQYF; cdr3_length: 12; d_call: .; clone_size: .; j_call: TRBJ2-3; v_call: TRBV2
cdr3_nt: TGTGCCTGGAGCCTAGCGGCCGGGGAGCTGTTTTTT; cdr3_aa: CAWSLAAGELFF; cdr3_length: 12; d_call: TRBD2; clone_size: .; j_call: TRBJ2-2; v_call: TRBV30
cdr3_nt: TGTGCCAGCAGTCTAGGGAGGGGGCCAGGCACAGATACGCAGTATTTT; cdr3_aa: CASSLGRGPGTDTQYF; cdr3_length: 16; d_call: .; clone_size: .; j_call: TRBJ2-3; v_call: TRBV11-3
cdr3_nt: TGTGCCAGCTCACCCGGGGAGAACACTGAAGCTTTCTTT; cdr3_aa: CASSPGENTEAFF; cdr3_length: 13; d_call: .; clone_size: .; j_call: TRBJ1-1; v_call: TRBV18
cdr3_nt: TGTGCCAGCTCCGGACGCTCTGGAAACACCATATATTTT; cdr3_aa: CASSGRSGNTIYF; cdr3_length: 13; d_call: .; clone_size: .; j_call: TRBJ1-3; v_call: TRBV6-5
cdr3_nt: TGTGCCAGCAGCTCGGGTCCTCCCTCGGATACGCAGTATTTT; cdr3_aa: CASSSGPPSDTQYF; cdr3_length: 14; d_call: .; clone_size: .; j_call: TRBJ2-3; v_call: TRBV7-2
cdr3_nt: TGTGCCAGCAGTTTGGGAGTTCCCGAGCAGTACTTC; cdr3_aa: CASSLGVPEQYF; cdr3_length: 12; d_call: .; clone_size: .; j_call: TRBJ2-7; v_call: TRBV12-3/TRBV12-4
cdr3_nt: TGTGCCAGCAGCAAACAGTCGCCCGGTGGCTACACCTTC; cdr3_aa: CASSKQSPGGYTF; cdr3_length: 13; d_call: .; clone_size: .; j_call: TRBJ1-2; v_call: TRBV2
cdr3_nt: TGTGCCAGCAGTCCGTGGGGACTAGGGGTCGGAACCGGGGAGCTGTTTTTT; cdr3_aa: CASSPWGLGVGTGELFF; cdr3_length: 17; d_call: TRBD2; clone_size: once; j_call: TRBJ2-2; v_call: TRBV7-6
cdr3_nt: TGTGCCAGTAGTATCGGTTGGCAGCCCCAGCATTTT; cdr3_aa: CASSIGWQPQHF; cdr3_length: 12; d_call: .; clone_size: .; j_call: TRBJ1-5; v_call: TRBV19
cdr3_nt: TGCGCCAGCAGCGGGACAGCATCCTACGAGCAGTACTTC; cdr3_aa: CASSGTASYEQYF; cdr3_length: 13; d_call: TRBD1; clone_size: .; j_call: TRBJ2-7; v_call: TRBV5-1
cdr3_nt: TGCGCCAGCAGTGAGAGCAGGGCTACTGAAGCTTTCTTT; cdr3_aa: CASSESRATEAFF; cdr3_length: 13; d_call: .; clone_size: few; j_call: TRBJ1-1; v_call: TRBV10-1
cdr3_nt: TGTGCCAGCAGCCCGACGGGACCGTACTCTGGGGCCAACGTCCTGACTTTC; cdr3_aa: CASSPTGPYSGANVLTF; cdr3_length: 17; d_call: .; clone_size: .; j_call: TRBJ2-6; v_call: TRBV3-1/TRBV3-2
cdr3_nt: TGTGCCAGCAGCTTGGTGTCAGGGGACTACGAGCAGTACTTC; cdr3_aa: CASSLVSGDYEQYF; cdr3_length: 14; d_call: .; clone_size: .; j_call: TRBJ2-7; v_call: TRBV5-6
cdr3_nt: TGTGCCAGCAGCCAGGACACCGTCTCCTACGAGCAGTACTTC; cdr3_aa: CASSQDTVSYEQYF; cdr3_length: 14; d_call: .; clone_size: .; j_call: TRBJ2-7; v_call: TRBV3-1/TRBV3-2
cdr3_nt: TGTGCCTGGAGTGTACAGGGTACAGAAAAACTGTTTTTT; cdr3_aa: CAWSVQGTEKLFF; cdr3_length: 13; d_call: .; clone_size: .; j_call: TRBJ1-4; v_call: TRBV30
cdr3_nt: TGTGCCAGCAGTGACCGGGACAGTCCTTACAATGAGCAGTTCTTC; cdr3_aa: CASSDRDSPYNEQFF; cdr3_length: 15; d_call: TRBD1; clone_size: .; j_call: TRBJ2-1; v_call: TRBV6-1
cdr3_nt: TGTGCCAGCAGCGTAGAGGGGGGGACCTCTGGAAACACCATATATTTT; cdr3_aa: CASSVEGGTSGNTIYF; cdr3_length: 16; d_call: .; clone_size: .; j_call: TRBJ1-3; v_call: TRBV9
cdr3_nt: TGTGCCAGCAGTTACAATGGGGACGACGAGCAGTACTTC; cdr3_aa: CASSYNGDDEQYF; cdr3_length: 13; d_call: .; clone_size: .; j_call: TRBJ2-7; v_call: TRBV6-5
cdr3_nt: TGTGCCAGCAGCTTAGCCGGGGGTAGAGGAACCCTCCACTTT; cdr3_aa: CASSLAGGRGTLHF; cdr3_length: 14; d_call: .; clone_size: .; j_call: TRBJ1-6; v_call: TRBV7-9
cdr3_nt: TGTGCCAGTAGTATCGGGCAGGGGAATTCACCCCTCCACTTT; cdr3_aa: CASSIGQGNSPLHF; cdr3_length: 14; d_call: .; clone_size: .; j_call: TRBJ1-6; v_call: TRBV19
cdr3_nt: TGCGCCAGCGGGCAGGGAGAAGAGACCCAGTACTTC; cdr3_aa: CASGQGEETQYF; cdr3_length: 12; d_call: .; clone_size: .; j_call: TRBJ2-5; v_call: TRBV10-2
cdr3_nt: TGTGCCAGCAGCCAAGATAGGGCTAACGATAACACAGATACGCAGTATTTT; cdr3_aa: CASSQDRANDNTDTQYF; cdr3_length: 17; d_call: .; clone_size: .; j_call: TRBJ2-3; v_call: TRBV4-2
cdr3_nt: TGTGCCAGCAGCCAAGAGTGGTCACCCCTCCACTTT; cdr3_aa: CASSQEWSPLHF; cdr3_length: 12; d_call: .; clone_size: .; j_call: TRBJ1-6; v_call: TRBV14
cdr3_nt: TGTGCCAGCAGTCTCTCGGGACCCACGAACACTGAAGCTTTCTTT; cdr3_aa: CASSLSGPTNTEAFF; cdr3_length: 15; d_call: .; clone_size: .; j_call: TRBJ1-1; v_call: TRBV2